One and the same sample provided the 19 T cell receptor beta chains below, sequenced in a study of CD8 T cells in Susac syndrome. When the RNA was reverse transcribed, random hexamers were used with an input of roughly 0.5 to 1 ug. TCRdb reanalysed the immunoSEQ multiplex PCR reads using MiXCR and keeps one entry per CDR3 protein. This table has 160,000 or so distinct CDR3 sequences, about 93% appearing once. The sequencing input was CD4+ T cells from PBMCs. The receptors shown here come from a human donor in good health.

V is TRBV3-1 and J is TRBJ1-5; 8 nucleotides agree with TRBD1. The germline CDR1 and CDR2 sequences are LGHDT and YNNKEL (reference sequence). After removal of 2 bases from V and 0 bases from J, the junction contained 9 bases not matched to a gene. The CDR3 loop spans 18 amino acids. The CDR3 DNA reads TGTGCCAGCAGCCAACACGGACAGGGCGGATATAGCAATCAGCCCCAGCATTTT. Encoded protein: CASSQHGQGGYSNQPQHF.

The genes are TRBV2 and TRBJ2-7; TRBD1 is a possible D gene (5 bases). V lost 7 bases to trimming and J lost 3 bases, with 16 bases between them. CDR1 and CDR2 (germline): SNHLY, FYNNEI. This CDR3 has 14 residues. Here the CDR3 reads CASTTDRFYYEQYF. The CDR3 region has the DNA TGTGCCAGCACCACTGACAGATTTTACTACGAGCAGTACTTC.

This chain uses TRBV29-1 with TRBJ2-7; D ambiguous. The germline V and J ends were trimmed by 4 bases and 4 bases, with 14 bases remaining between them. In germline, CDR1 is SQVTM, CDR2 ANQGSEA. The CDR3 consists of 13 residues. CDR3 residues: CSVGKELGYEQYF. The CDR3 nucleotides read TGCAGCGTTGGTAAGGAATTAGGGTACGAGCAGTACTTC.

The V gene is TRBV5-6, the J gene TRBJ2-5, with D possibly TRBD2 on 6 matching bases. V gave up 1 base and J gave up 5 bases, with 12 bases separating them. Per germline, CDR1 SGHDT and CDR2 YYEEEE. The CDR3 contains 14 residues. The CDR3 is CASSLNFRGETQYF. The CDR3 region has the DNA TGTGCCAGCAGCTTGAATTTCCGGGGGGAGACCCAGTACTTC.

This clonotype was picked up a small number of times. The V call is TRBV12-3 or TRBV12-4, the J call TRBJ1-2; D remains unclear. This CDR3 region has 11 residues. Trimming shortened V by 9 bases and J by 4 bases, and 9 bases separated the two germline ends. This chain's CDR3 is CASSRAYGYTF. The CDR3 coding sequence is TGTGCCAGTTCGAGGGCCTATGGCTACACCTTC.

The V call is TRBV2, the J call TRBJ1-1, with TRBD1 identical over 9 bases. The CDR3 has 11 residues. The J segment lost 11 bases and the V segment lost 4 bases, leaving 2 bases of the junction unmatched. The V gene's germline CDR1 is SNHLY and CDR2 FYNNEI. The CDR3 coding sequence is TGTGCCAGCAGTGCCGGGACAGGGGCTTTCTTT. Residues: CASSAGTGAFF.

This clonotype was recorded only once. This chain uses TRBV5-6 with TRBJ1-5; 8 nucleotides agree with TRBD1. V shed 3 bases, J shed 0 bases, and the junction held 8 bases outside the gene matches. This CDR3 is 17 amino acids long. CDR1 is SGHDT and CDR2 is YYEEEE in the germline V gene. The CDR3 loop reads CASSSLTTGGSNQPQHF. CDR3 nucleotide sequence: TGTGCCAGCAGCTCCCTAACAACAGGGGGTAGCAATCAGCCCCAGCATTTT. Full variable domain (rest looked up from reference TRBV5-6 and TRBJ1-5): DAGVTQSPTHLIKTRGQQVTLRCSPKSGHDTVSWYQQALGQGPQFIFQYYEEEERQRGNFPDRFSGHQFPNYSSELNVNALLLGDSALYLCASSSLTTGGSNQPQHFGDGTRLSIL.

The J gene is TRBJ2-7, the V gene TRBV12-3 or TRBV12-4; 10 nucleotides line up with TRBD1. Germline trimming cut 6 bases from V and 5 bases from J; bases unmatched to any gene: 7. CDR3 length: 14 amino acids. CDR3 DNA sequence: TGTGCCAGCAGAGCCGGGACAGGGGTAGACGAGCAGTACTTC. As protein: CASRAGTGVDEQYF.

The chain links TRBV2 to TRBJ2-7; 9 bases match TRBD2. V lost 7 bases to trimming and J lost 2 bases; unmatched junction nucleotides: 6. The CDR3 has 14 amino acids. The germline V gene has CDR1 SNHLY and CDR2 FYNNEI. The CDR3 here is CASNRASGAYEQYF. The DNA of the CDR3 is TGTGCCAGCAACCGGGCTAGCGGGGCCTACGAGCAGTACTTC.

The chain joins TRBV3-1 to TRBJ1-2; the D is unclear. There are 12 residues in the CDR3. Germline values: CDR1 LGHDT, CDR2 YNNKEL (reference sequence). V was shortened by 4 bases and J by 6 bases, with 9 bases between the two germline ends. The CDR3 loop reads CASSRLNHGYTF. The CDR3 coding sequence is TGTGCCAGCAGCCGTTTGAATCATGGCTACACCTTC.

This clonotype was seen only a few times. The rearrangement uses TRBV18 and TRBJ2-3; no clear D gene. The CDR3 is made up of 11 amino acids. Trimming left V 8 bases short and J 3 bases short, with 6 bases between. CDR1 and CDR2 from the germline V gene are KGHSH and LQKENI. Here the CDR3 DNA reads TGTGCCAGCAGTCCGACAGATACGCAGTATTTT. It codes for CASSPTDTQYF.

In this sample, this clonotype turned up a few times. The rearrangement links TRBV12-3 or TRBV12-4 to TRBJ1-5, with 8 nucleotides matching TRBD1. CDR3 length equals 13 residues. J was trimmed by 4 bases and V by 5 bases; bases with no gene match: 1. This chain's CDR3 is CASSTGGNQPQHF. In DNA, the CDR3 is TGTGCCAGCAGTACAGGGGGAAATCAGCCCCAGCATTTT.

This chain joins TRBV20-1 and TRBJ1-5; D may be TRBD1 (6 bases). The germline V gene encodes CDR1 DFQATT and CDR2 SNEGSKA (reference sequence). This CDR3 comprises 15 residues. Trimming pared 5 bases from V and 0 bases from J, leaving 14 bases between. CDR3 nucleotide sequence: TGCAGTGCTGGTGGGGGCACCGGTAGCAATCAGCCCCAGCATTTT. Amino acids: CSAGGGTGSNQPQHF.

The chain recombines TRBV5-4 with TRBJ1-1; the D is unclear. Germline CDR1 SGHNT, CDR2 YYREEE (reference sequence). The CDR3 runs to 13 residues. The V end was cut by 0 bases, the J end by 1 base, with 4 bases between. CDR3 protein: CASSLDWNTEAFF. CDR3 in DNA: TGTGCCAGCAGCTTGGATTGGAACACTGAAGCTTTCTTT.

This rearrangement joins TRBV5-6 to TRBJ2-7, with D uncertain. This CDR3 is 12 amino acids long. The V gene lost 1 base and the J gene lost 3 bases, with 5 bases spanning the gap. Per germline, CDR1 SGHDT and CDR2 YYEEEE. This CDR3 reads CASSLWSYEQYF. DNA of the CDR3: TGTGCCAGCAGCTTGTGGAGCTACGAGCAGTACTTC.

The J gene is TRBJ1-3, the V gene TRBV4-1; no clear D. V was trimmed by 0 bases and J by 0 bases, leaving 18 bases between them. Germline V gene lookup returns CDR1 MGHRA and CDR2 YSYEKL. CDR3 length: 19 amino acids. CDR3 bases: TGCGCCAGCAGCCAAGATCTGGCAGATGAATCGCCCTCTGGAAACACCATATATTTT. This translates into CASSQDLADESPSGNTIYF.

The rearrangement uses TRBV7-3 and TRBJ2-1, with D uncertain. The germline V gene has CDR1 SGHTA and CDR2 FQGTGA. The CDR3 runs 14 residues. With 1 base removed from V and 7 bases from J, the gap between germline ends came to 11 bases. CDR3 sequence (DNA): TGTGCCAGCAGCTTAAGTAGGGTAGGGAATGAGCAGTTCTTC. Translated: CASSLSRVGNEQFF.

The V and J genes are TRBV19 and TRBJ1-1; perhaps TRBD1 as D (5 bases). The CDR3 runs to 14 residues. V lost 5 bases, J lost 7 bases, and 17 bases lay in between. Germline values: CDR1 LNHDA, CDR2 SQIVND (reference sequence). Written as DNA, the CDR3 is TGTGCCAGTAGTGTGGGTAGGGGCGGACTTGAAGCTTTCTTT. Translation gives CASSVGRGGLEAFF.

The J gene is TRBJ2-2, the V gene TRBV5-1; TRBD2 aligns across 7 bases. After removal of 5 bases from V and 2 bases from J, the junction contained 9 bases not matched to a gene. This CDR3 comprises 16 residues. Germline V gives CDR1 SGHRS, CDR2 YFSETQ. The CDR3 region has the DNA TGCGCCAGCAGAAGCACAGCGGGGCCAAACACCGGGGAGCTGTTTTTT. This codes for CASRSTAGPNTGELFF.